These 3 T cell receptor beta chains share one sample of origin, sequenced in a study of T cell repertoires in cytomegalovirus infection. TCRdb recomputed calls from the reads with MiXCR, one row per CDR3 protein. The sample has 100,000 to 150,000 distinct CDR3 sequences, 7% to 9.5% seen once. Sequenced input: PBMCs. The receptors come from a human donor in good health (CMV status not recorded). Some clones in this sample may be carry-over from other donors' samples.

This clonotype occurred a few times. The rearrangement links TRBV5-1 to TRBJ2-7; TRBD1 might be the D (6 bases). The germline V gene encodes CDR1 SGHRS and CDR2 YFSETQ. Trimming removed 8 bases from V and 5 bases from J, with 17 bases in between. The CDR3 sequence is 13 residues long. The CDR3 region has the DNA TGCGCCAGTACAGGGTATTTCGGGGACGAGCAGTACTTC. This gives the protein CASTGYFGDEQYF.

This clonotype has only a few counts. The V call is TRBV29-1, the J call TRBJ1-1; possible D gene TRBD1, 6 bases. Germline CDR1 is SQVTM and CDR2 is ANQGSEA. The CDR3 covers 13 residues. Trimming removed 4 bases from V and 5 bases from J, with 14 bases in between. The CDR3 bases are TGCAGCGTTGCCACAGGGTCCTTTACTGAAGCTTTCTTT. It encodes CSVATGSFTEAFF.

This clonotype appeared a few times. CDR3 sequence reads: CASSIGFRTWEQFF. The CDR3 DNA reads TGTGCCAGTAGTATAGGTTTCCGGACCTGGGAGCAGTTCTTC. The V call is TRBV19, the J call TRBJ2-1; no clear D. Germline CDR1 LNHDA, CDR2 SQIVND (reference sequence). The CDR3 totals 14 residues. Trimming took 1 base from V and 10 from J, leaving 14 bases between them.